The next 32 T cell receptor beta chains were all read from a single sample in a study of molecular identifiers for immune sequencing clone quantification. TCRdb used MiXCR to reprocess the PCR reads, holding one entry per CDR3 protein. The sample holds 600,000 to 650,000 distinct CDR3 sequences; approximately 20% are singletons and the top ten take roughly 0.83%. Sequencing used naive CD8+ T cells from blood, with Jurkat cell RNA spiked in. Noted subset: FACS-sorted CD8+CD4-CCR7+CD45RA+ naive T cells. The receptors here all came from a human donor in good health. Some libraries in this study had Jurkat cell RNA spiked in.

The chain combines TRBV27 with TRBJ2-6; 10 bases are shared with TRBD1. After removal of 4 bases from V and 2 bases from J, the junction contained 17 bases not matched to a gene. The CDR3 is 21 amino acids. Germline lookup yields CDR1 MNHEY and CDR2 SMNVEV (reference sequence). The CDR3: CASSSDTGTGDGRAGANVLTF. The CDR3 DNA is TGTGCCAGCAGTTCCGACACCGGGACAGGGGATGGCCGGGCTGGGGCCAACGTCCTGACTTTC.

Comment on this clonotype: It may be a read error: a sequence one base away is much more abundant. V usage is TRBV27 and J usage is TRBJ1-6, with a tentative D call TRBD1 (5 bases). CDR3 size: 13 residues. CDR1 and CDR2 from the germline V gene are MNHEY and SMNVEV (reference sequence). CDR3 in DNA: TGTGCCAGCAGCTTCGACAGTAATACACCCCTCCACTTT. It is translated as CASSFDSNTPLHF.

This clonotype was counted at least ten times. J is TRBJ1-5 and V is TRBV7-8; D is uncertain. The germline CDR1 and CDR2 sequences are SGHVS and FQNEAQ. The CDR3 contains 14 residues. Trimming cost V 2 bases and J 0 bases, with 5 bases left between them. CDR3 sequence (DNA): TGTGCCAGCAGCTTATTACATAGCAATCAGCCCCAGCATTTT. Translating it yields CASSLLHSNQPQHF.

V usage is TRBV19 and J usage is TRBJ1-1, with a tentative D call TRBD1 (5 bases). The V gene's germline CDR1 is LNHDA and CDR2 SQIVND (reference sequence). CDR3 size: 13 residues. Trimming removed 6 bases from V and 1 base from J, with 9 bases in between. The CDR3 nucleotides read TGTGCCAGTAGGTGGGGACCGAACACTGAAGCTTTCTTT. Translating gives CASRWGPNTEAFF.

Note on this clonotype: A much more abundant neighbour one base away suggests this may be a read error. The chain is built from TRBV4-3 and TRBJ1-1; 7 bases line up with TRBD1. Germline assignment: CDR1 LGHNA and CDR2 YSLEER. CDR3 size: 15 residues. CDR3 bases: TGCGCCAGCAGCCAGACTCGGGACAGCAACACTGAAGCTCTCTTT. The encoded protein is CASSQTRDSNTEALF.

This clonotype was recorded at least ten times. V usage is TRBV6-2 or TRBV6-3 and J usage is TRBJ2-2; D may be TRBD1 (6 bases). Germline CDR1 MNHEY, CDR2 SVGEGT. Trimming left V 8 bases short and J 0 bases short, with 7 bases between. The CDR3 contains 13 residues. The chain's CDR3 is CASHRANTGELFF. CDR3 coding DNA: TGTGCCAGCCACAGGGCGAACACCGGGGAGCTGTTTTTT.

This clonotype showed up many times. The chain is built from TRBV6-5 and TRBJ2-1; the match to TRBD2 covers 9 bases. Germline CDR1 reads MNHEY; CDR2 reads SVGAGI. The ends lost 5 bases at V and 7 bases at J; junction bases unmatched: 6. The length of the CDR3 is 14 residues. CDR3 amino acids: CASSHGGGANEQFF. As DNA, the CDR3 is TGTGCCAGCAGTCATGGCGGGGGGGCAAATGAGCAGTTCTTC.

This clonotype was recorded many times. The chain recombines TRBV12-3 or TRBV12-4 with TRBJ1-1; the D is unclear. Trimming cost V 3 bases and J 5 bases, with 10 bases left between them. This CDR3 has 13 amino acids. CDR3 bases: TGTGCCAGCAGTTTGTTTGTAAGGACTGAAGCTTTCTTT. Residues: CASSLFVRTEAFF.

As to this clonotype: It may be a read error: a sequence one base away is much more abundant. The CDR3, as DNA: TGTGCCAGCAGTGGCGGTTATGGCACAAATACGCAGTATTTT. Protein sequence: CASSGGYGTNTQYF. The chain has TRBV2 and TRBJ2-3, with unresolved D. Germline-derived CDR1 and CDR2 are SNHLY and FYNNEI. This CDR3 spans 14 amino acids.

Ten or more counts support this clonotype. This chain joins TRBV12-3 or TRBV12-4 and TRBJ2-2; possibly TRBD1 for D (5 bases). V lost 2 bases to trimming and J lost 2 bases, with 12 bases between them. The CDR3 is made up of 16 amino acids. CDR3 sequence: CASSLYGQGNTGELFF. CDR3 sequence (DNA): TGTGCCAGCAGTTTATATGGCCAGGGAAACACCGGGGAGCTGTTTTTT.

Note on this clonotype: This is likely a read error, given that the CDR3 carries no conserved phenylalanine or tryptophan at its end. The chain's CDR3 is CASSPGSYTEAFS. The CDR3 DNA sequence: TGTGCCAGCTCACCGGGGAGCTACACTGAAGCTTTCTCT. The chain combines TRBV18 with TRBJ1-1; D is unresolved. The length of the CDR3 is 13 residues. The V and J ends lost 3 bases and 3 bases respectively, with 8 bases between them. Germline V lookup: CDR1 KGHSH, CDR2 LQKENI.

The gene calls are TRBV7-9 and TRBJ1-1; TRBD1 might be the D (5 bases). The CDR3 runs 16 residues. From germline, CDR1 is SEHNR and CDR2 FQNEAQ (reference sequence). The V end was cut by 5 bases, the J end by 1 base, with 17 bases between. CDR3 region: CASSPRGGDSNTEAFF. The CDR3 DNA follows: TGTGCCAGCAGCCCTCGGGGGGGGGATTCGAACACTGAAGCTTTCTTT.

With regard to this clonotype: Being one base from a much bigger clone, this may be a read error. CDR3 region: CSVEGASGGTDTQYF. CDR3 in DNA: TGCAGCGTTGAGGGGGCTAGCGGGGGCACAGATACGCAGTATTTT. The rearrangement links TRBV29-1 to TRBJ2-3, with 9 positions matching TRBD2. This CDR3 has 15 amino acids. Germline values: CDR1 SQVTM, CDR2 ANQGSEA. After removal of 3 bases from V and 1 base from J, the junction contained 5 bases not matched to a gene.

Remarks on this clonotype: Being one base from a much bigger clone, this may be a read error. The chain links TRBV6-1 to TRBJ1-2; tentatively, D is TRBD1 (6 bases). Germline V gives CDR1 MNHNS, CDR2 SASEGT. The CDR3 has 16 amino acids. The V and J ends lost 3 bases and 1 base respectively, with 15 bases between them. The CDR3, as DNA: TGTGCCAGCAGTGATATAGGACAGTGCGTTAACTATGGCTACACCTTC. Its translation: CASSDIGQCVNYGYTF.

This clonotype was counted a single time. This may come from a read error, since a much larger clone is one base off. This sequence joins TRBV7-9 and TRBJ1-1, with no clear D. The CDR3 covers 13 residues. Germline CDR1 and CDR2: SEHNR and FQNEAQ (reference sequence). V lost 7 bases, J lost 4 bases, and 13 bases lay in between. CDR3 region: CASKGGKLTEAFF. In DNA, the CDR3 is TGTGCCAGCAAGGGCGGAAAACTCACTGAAGCTTTCTTT.

Of note for this clonotype: A clone one base away is much larger, so this may be a read error. The rearrangement joins TRBV19 to TRBJ1-5, with D possibly TRBD1 on 6 matching bases. The length of the CDR3 is 15 residues. Looked up from germline, CDR1 is LNHDA and CDR2 is SQIVND (reference sequence). CDR3 in amino acids: CANSPYHRANQPQHF. The CDR3 DNA sequence: TGTGCCAATAGTCCTTACCACAGGGCCAATCAGCCCCAGCATTTT.

This clonotype was seen ten or more times. V is TRBV6-5 and J is TRBJ2-3; D call uncertain. The CDR3 sequence is 14 residues long. Germline values: CDR1 MNHEY, CDR2 SVGAGI. V dropped 2 bases and J dropped 1 base, with 7 bases sitting between them. The CDR3 region is CASSYRGGTDTQYF. Here the CDR3 DNA reads TGTGCCAGCAGTTACCGTGGGGGCACAGATACGCAGTATTTT.

At least ten counts were recorded for this clonotype. This chain joins TRBV6-5 and TRBJ2-7; D is possibly TRBD2 (5 bases). The CDR3 sequence is 18 residues long. V lost 0 bases to trimming and J lost 1 base, with 19 bases between them. Germline CDR1 is MNHEY and CDR2 is SVGAGI. This CDR3 is CASSYSRAFAGYSYEQYF. CDR3 sequence (DNA): TGTGCCAGCAGTTACTCGAGAGCTTTCGCGGGTTATTCCTACGAGCAGTACTTC.

Many counts were recorded for this clonotype. The chain is built from TRBV7-9 and TRBJ2-7; D is perhaps TRBD1 or TRBD2 (5 bases each). Germline V gene data show CDR1 as SEHNR and CDR2 as FQNEAQ (reference sequence). CDR3 length: 15 amino acids. The V gene lost 5 bases and the J gene lost 1 base, with 15 bases spanning the gap. CDR3 bases: TGTGCCAGCAGCCCTCCAGGGAGCCTATCCTACGAGCAGTACTTC. It codes for CASSPPGSLSYEQYF.

This clonotype was counted once. A much larger clone differs from this one at a single base, so this may be a read error. The chain couples TRBV12-5 to TRBJ2-7; possibly TRBD1 for D (6 bases). The CDR3 covers 16 residues. Trimming shortened V by 6 bases and J by 2 bases, and 20 bases separated the two germline ends. Germline-derived CDR1 and CDR2 are LGHNT and FRNRAP. DNA for the CDR3: TGTGCTAGTGGAACGGATACAGGGCCTGGCCCCTACGAGCAGTACTTC. Amino acid sequence: CASGTDTGPGPYEQYF.

The chain joins TRBV25-1 to TRBJ1-1, with 7 bases matching TRBD1. J gave up 11 bases and V 4 bases, and 7 bases lay outside the gene matches. Germline V gives CDR1 MGHDK, CDR2 SYGVNS. The CDR3 sequence is 12 residues long. Written as DNA, the CDR3 is TGTGCCAGCAGTGTAACAGGGGTTGGTGCTTTCTTT. It is translated as CASSVTGVGAFF.

Many counts were recorded for this clonotype. This sequence joins TRBV7-9 and TRBJ2-5; the D gene is possibly TRBD2 (5 bases). CDR3 length equals 16 residues. Germline V CDR1 and CDR2: SEHNR, FQNEAQ (reference sequence). Trimming removed 1 base at V and 2 bases at J, with 14 bases between. CDR3 sequence: CASSLVGGLPQETQYF. The CDR3 DNA sequence: TGTGCCAGCAGCTTAGTAGGAGGTTTGCCTCAAGAGACCCAGTACTTC.

Ten or more counts support this clonotype. DNA for the CDR3: TGTGCCAGCAGCGAGCCCAGAGACACTGAAGCTTTCTTT. This translates into CASSEPRDTEAFF. The V call is TRBV7-9, the J call TRBJ1-1; the D is unclear. Per germline, CDR1 SEHNR and CDR2 FQNEAQ (reference sequence). Deletions cut 5 bases from V and 3 bases from J, with 10 bases between. CDR3 length: 13 amino acids.

Ten or more counts support this clonotype. The J gene is TRBJ1-5, the V gene TRBV2, with D perhaps TRBD1 (5 bases). The CDR3 is made up of 15 amino acids. The V gene's germline CDR1 is SNHLY and CDR2 FYNNEI. The V end lost 0 bases, the J end lost 5 bases, and 11 bases lay between the germline ends. DNA of the CDR3: TGTGCCAGCAGTGAAGCGCAACAGGTTCATCAGCCCCAGCATTTT. Amino acid sequence: CASSEAQQVHQPQHF. The full variable domain, completed using reference TRBV2 and TRBJ1-5, is EPEVTQTPSHQVTQMGQEVILRCVPISNHLYFYWYRQILGQKVEFLVSFYNNEISEKSEIFDDQFSVERPDGSNFTLKIRSTKLEDSAMYFCASSEAQQVHQPQHFGDGTRLSIL.

Comment on this clonotype: At one of its ends the junction is not consistent with the germline gene, which may arise from a read error. The V call is TRBV27, the J call TRBJ2-1; 9 bases agree with TRBD2. Per germline, CDR1 MNHEY and CDR2 SMNVEV (reference sequence). This CDR3 region has 17 residues. CDR3 nucleotides: TGTGCCAGCAGAACTATCCTAGCGGGGCTTACTAGTATGGAGCGGTTCTTC. The encoded protein is CASRTILAGLTSMERFF.

V usage is TRBV27 and J usage is TRBJ1-1; D uncertain. The CDR3 spans 15 residues. With 0 bases removed from V and 1 base from J, the gap between germline ends came to 9 bases. CDR1 is MNHEY and CDR2 is SMNVEV in the germline V gene (reference sequence). The CDR3 is CASSLSGRSNTEAFF. Written as DNA, the CDR3 is TGTGCCAGCAGTTTATCCGGCAGGTCGAACACTGAAGCTTTCTTT.

The rearrangement joins TRBV7-9 to TRBJ1-1; D remains ambiguous. CDR1 SEHNR and CDR2 FQNEAQ come from the germline V gene (reference sequence). This CDR3 region has 14 residues. Deletions cut 5 bases from V and 1 base from J, with 11 bases between. The DNA of the CDR3 is TGTGCCAGCAGCCCGGAAGTTACGAACACTGAAGCTTTCTTT. It is translated as CASSPEVTNTEAFF.

The chain recombines TRBV19 with TRBJ1-1; D is ambiguous. This CDR3 comprises 12 residues. V was pared by 4 bases and J by 7 bases, with 10 bases between. CDR1 is LNHDA, CDR2 SQIVND, per germline (reference sequence). CDR3 region: CASSNIGDEAFF. The CDR3 bases are TGTGCCAGTAGTAATATCGGGGATGAAGCTTTCTTT.

This clonotype appeared many times. This sequence joins TRBV12-3 or TRBV12-4 and TRBJ2-5; D possibly corresponds to TRBD2 (6 bases). CDR3 length: 13 residues. Between the trimmed V and J ends, which lost 0 bases and 4 bases, there was a span of 6 bases. The CDR3 region has the DNA TGTGCCAGCAGTTTAGCGCGGGGAGAGACCCAGTACTTC. This codes for CASSLARGETQYF.

This clonotype was picked up many times. This chain connects TRBV7-9 to TRBJ2-3, with TRBD2 matching 8 bases. CDR1 is SEHNR and CDR2 is FQNEAQ in the germline V gene (reference sequence). The CDR3 consists of 16 residues. V shed 5 bases, J shed 5 bases, and the junction held 12 bases outside the gene matches. This chain's CDR3 is CASSHLRGGLRDTQYF. The CDR3 DNA reads TGTGCCAGCAGCCACCTACGCGGGGGGCTTCGAGATACGCAGTATTTT.

Many counts were recorded for this clonotype. This sequence joins TRBV29-1 and TRBJ1-1; D is unresolved. There are 15 residues in the CDR3. Between the trimmed V and J ends, which lost 0 bases and 2 bases, there was a span of 13 bases. Per germline, CDR1 SQVTM and CDR2 ANQGSEA. The CDR3 nucleotides are TGCAGCGTTGAAGACCTCTGGGATTCCAACACTGAAGCTTTCTTT. Protein product: CSVEDLWDSNTEAFF.

With regard to this clonotype: This may be a read error, as it is one base from a much larger clone. J is TRBJ2-7 and V is TRBV6-6; TRBD2 aligns across 7 bases. There are 15 residues in the CDR3. Germline CDR1 is MNHNY and CDR2 is SVGAGI (reference sequence). The CDR3 loop reads CTSSVSSGYPYEQYF. In nucleotides, the CDR3 is TGTACCAGCAGTGTATCTAGCGGATATCCCTACGAGCAGTACTTC.